The rows below give T cell receptor beta chains drawn from one sample of a study of human T cells and chemical hapten exposure. TCRdb independently ran MiXCR on the RACE reads; one entry per CDR3 protein. The table includes about 110,000 distinct CDR3 sequences, 9% to 9.5% detected once. Sequenced here: whole blood, sampled in connection with sensitization to the hapten diphenylcyclopropenone (DPC). These receptors were taken from a woman aged 40 to 55 with alopecia areata. Some clones in this sample may be carry-over from other donors' samples. Both conserved end residues are part of each CDR3. The order of the fields is D gene, V gene, J gene, clone size, CDR3 protein, CDR3 DNA. A D gene is named only where the DNA matches it firmly. Clone size is not always given. Where it is, it says once, few, many or a class for expanded clones.

>TRBD1|TRBV4-1|TRBJ2-7|.
CATSETGDEQYF
TGCGCCACCAGCGAAACAGGGGACGAGCAGTACTTC
>.|TRBV29-1|TRBJ1-6|.
CSAKTSYNSPLHF
TGCAGCGCCAAGACATCATATAATTCACCCCTCCACTTT
>.|TRBV7-2|TRBJ1-4|many
CASSLFMGREKLFF
TGTGCCAGCAGCTTATTCATGGGACGGGAAAAACTGTTTTTT
>TRBD2|TRBV6-1|TRBJ2-4|few
CASSEVASGSSLAKNIQYF
TGTGCCAGCAGTGAAGTGGCTAGCGGGAGCTCCCTAGCCAAAAACATTCAGTACTTC
>TRBD1|TRBV6-6|TRBJ1-5|.
CASSYAGGDQPQHF
TGTGCCAGCAGTTACGCAGGGGGCGATCAGCCCCAGCATTTT
>TRBD2|TRBV4-2|TRBJ2-5|few
CASSQGLTGRGQETQYF
TGTGCCAGCAGCCAAGGCCTGACGGGGCGGGGGCAAGAGACCCAGTACTTC
>TRBD1|TRBV27|TRBJ2-3|few
CASSRQGEDTQYF
TGTGCCAGCAGTAGACAGGGAGAAGATACGCAGTATTTT
>TRBD1|TRBV29-1|TRBJ1-2|few
CSVRTGVNYGYTF
TGCAGCGTGCGGACAGGGGTAAACTATGGCTACACCTTC
>.|TRBV28|TRBJ1-3|many
CASKKGGSENTIYF
TGTGCCAGCAAAAAAGGGGGTTCGGAAAACACCATATATTTT
>TRBD2|TRBV5-1|TRBJ2-1|.
CASSLPSGGAREQFF
TGCGCCAGCAGCTTGCCTAGCGGGGGGGCCCGGGAGCAGTTCTTC
>TRBD2|TRBV30|TRBJ2-2|.
CAYQRGPGELFF
TGTGCCTATCAGCGGGGCCCCGGGGAGCTGTTTTTT
>.|TRBV20-1|TRBJ1-2|.
CSAPSGAQYGYTF
TGCAGTGCTCCCTCCGGGGCGCAATATGGCTACACCTTC
>.|TRBV4-3|TRBJ2-7|many
CASSQDLFWGLGTYEQYF
TGCGCCAGCAGCCAAGATCTCTTCTGGGGGCTGGGGACCTACGAGCAGTACTTC
>TRBD1|TRBV6-2/TRBV6-3|TRBJ2-7|many
CASGRARTGYEQYF
TGTGCCAGCGGCCGGGCGCGGACAGGCTACGAGCAGTACTTC
>.|TRBV7-9|TRBJ2-2|.
CASSIQGTMNTGELFF
TGTGCCAGCAGCATCCAGGGAACCATGAACACCGGGGAGCTGTTTTTT
>.|TRBV11-3|TRBJ2-6|few
CASSFSGGGANVLTF
TGTGCCAGCAGCTTTTCGGGTGGCGGGGCCAACGTCCTGACTTTC
>TRBD1|TRBV20-1|TRBJ2-5|few
CSADTGGQETQYF
TGCAGTGCTGACACAGGGGGCCAAGAGACCCAGTACTTC
>.|TRBV29-1|TRBJ2-7|few
CSHCHEQYF
TGCAGCCATTGCCACGAGCAGTACTTC
>TRBD1|TRBV7-2|TRBJ2-1|few
CASSPDRGGEEQFF
TGTGCCAGCAGCCCGGACAGGGGAGGAGAAGAGCAGTTCTTC
>.|TRBV7-6|TRBJ2-6|.
CASTGGSGANVLTF
TGTGCCAGCACAGGAGGCTCTGGGGCCAACGTCCTGACTTTC
>.|TRBV30|TRBJ2-5|.
CAWSVQGETQYF
TGTGCCTGGAGTGTACAAGGAGAGACCCAGTACTTC
>.|TRBV19|TRBJ2-3|many
CASSIIGDSDTQYF
TGTGCCAGTAGTATTATCGGGGATTCGGATACGCAGTATTTT
>TRBD2|TRBV7-2|TRBJ2-6|many
CASRPGGTGDFSGANVLTF
TGTGCCAGCCGCCCGGGGGGTACAGGCGATTTCTCTGGGGCCAACGTCCTGACTTTC
>.|TRBV18|TRBJ2-7|many
CASSPAGNWVGEQYF
TGTGCCAGCTCACCGGCCGGGAATTGGGTGGGGGAGCAGTACTTC
>.|TRBV7-2|TRBJ1-6|many
CASSLGAQGPHSPLHF
TGTGCCAGCAGCTTAGGGGCGCAGGGGCCTCATTCACCCCTCCACTTT
>.|TRBV7-9|TRBJ1-4|.
CASSLPGQEKLFF
TGTGCCAGCAGCTTACCGGGGCAGGAAAAACTGTTTTTT
>.|TRBV29-1|TRBJ1-2|.
CSVEDPGGGYTF
TGCAGCGTTGAAGATCCCGGGGGCGGCTACACCTTC
>.|TRBV15|TRBJ2-7|few
CATSRDFGLYEQYF
TGTGCCACCAGCAGAGATTTTGGGCTATACGAGCAGTACTTC
>.|TRBV20-1|TRBJ1-5|few
CSARKLGFLDQPQHF
TGCAGTGCTAGAAAACTTGGCTTCCTGGATCAGCCCCAGCATTTT
>.|TRBV12-3/TRBV12-4|TRBJ1-1|many
CASRRPGWGIRGAFF
TGTGCCAGCAGACGCCCCGGGTGGGGGATCCGAGGAGCTTTCTTT
>.|TRBV15|TRBJ2-7|.
CATSRAASEGVEQYF
TGTGCCACCAGCAGAGCCGCTAGCGAGGGGGTTGAGCAGTACTTC
>TRBD2|TRBV7-8|TRBJ2-3|few
CASSSTSGRFTDTQYF
TGTGCCAGCAGCTCGACTAGCGGGCGGTTCACAGATACGCAGTATTTT
>TRBD2|TRBV20-1|TRBJ2-1|.
CSALNLLAGGREEQFF
TGCAGTGCGCTTAATTTGTTGGCGGGGGGCCGGGAGGAGCAGTTCTTC
>.|TRBV5-1|TRBJ1-2|few
CASWGPGMPYYGYTF
TGCGCCAGCTGGGGTCCGGGGATGCCCTACTATGGCTACACCTTC
>TRBD1|TRBV19|TRBJ1-2|many
CASTPWTGHDGYTF
TGTGCCAGTACTCCCTGGACAGGGCACGATGGCTACACCTTC
>TRBD1|TRBV7-9|TRBJ1-2|.
CASSIRDRLNGYTF
TGTGCCAGCAGCATCAGGGACAGGTTGAATGGCTACACCTTC
>.|TRBV27|TRBJ2-2|.
CASSFEVDGELFF
TGTGCCAGCAGTTTCGAGGTAGACGGGGAGCTGTTTTTT
>.|TRBV5-6|TRBJ2-1|many
CASSLSNREYNEQFF
TGTGCCAGCAGCTTATCTAACAGGGAGTACAATGAGCAGTTCTTC
>.|TRBV4-1|TRBJ1-1|many
CASSQERYGFDTEAFF
TGCGCCAGCAGCCAAGAGCGATATGGGTTCGACACTGAAGCTTTCTTT
>.|TRBV29-1|TRBJ2-3|.
CSVESRGSTDTQYF
TGCAGCGTTGAAAGTCGGGGGAGCACAGATACGCAGTATTTT
>.|TRBV7-6|TRBJ2-7|few
CASSLGSWSYEQYF
TGTGCCAGCAGCTTGGGATCCTGGAGCTACGAGCAGTACTTC
>.|TRBV7-2|TRBJ2-7|.
CASSVEPGTFYEQYF
TGTGCCAGCAGCGTAGAACCGGGGACATTTTACGAGCAGTACTTC